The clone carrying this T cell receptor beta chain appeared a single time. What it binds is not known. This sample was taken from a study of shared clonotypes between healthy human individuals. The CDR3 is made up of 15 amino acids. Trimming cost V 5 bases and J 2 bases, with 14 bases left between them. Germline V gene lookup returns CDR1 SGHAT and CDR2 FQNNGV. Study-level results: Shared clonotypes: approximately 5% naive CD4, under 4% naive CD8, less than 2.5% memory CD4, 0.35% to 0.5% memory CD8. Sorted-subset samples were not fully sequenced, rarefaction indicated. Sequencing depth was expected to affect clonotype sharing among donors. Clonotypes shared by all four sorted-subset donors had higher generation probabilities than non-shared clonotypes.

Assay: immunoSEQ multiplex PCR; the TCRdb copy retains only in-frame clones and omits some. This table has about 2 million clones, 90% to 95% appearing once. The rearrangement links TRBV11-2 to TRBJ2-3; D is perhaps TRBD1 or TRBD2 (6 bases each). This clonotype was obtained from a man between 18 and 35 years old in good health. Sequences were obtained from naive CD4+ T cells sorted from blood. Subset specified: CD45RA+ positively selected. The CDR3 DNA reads TGTGCCAGCAGCCCCGGGGGACACATCACAGATACGCAGTATTTT. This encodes CASSPGGHITDTQYF. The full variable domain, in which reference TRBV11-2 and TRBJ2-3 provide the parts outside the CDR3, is EAGVAQSPRYKIIEKRQSVAFWCNPISGHATLYWYQQILGQGPKLLIQFQNNGVVDDSQLPKDRFSAERLKGVDSTLKIQPAKLEDSAVYLCASSPGGHITDTQYFGPGTRLTVL.